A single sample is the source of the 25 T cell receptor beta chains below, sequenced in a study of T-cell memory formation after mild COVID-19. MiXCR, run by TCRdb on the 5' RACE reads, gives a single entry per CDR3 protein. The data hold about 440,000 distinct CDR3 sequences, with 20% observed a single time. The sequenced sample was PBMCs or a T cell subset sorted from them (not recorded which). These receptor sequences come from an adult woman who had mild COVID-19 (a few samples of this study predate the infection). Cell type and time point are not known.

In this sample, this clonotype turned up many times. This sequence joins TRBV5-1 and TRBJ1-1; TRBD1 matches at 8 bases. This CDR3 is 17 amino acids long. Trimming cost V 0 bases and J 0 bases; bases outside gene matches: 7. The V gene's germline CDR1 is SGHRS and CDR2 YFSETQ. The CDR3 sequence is CASSLATGAIMNTEAFF. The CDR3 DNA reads TGCGCCAGCAGCTTGGCGACAGGGGCGATCATGAACACTGAAGCTTTCTTT.

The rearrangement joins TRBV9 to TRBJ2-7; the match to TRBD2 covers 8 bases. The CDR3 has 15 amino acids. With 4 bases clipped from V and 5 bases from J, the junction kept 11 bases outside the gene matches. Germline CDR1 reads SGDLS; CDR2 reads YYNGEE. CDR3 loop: CASSSHSAGVDEQYF. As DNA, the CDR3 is TGTGCCAGCAGCTCCCACTCAGCGGGAGTTGACGAGCAGTACTTC.

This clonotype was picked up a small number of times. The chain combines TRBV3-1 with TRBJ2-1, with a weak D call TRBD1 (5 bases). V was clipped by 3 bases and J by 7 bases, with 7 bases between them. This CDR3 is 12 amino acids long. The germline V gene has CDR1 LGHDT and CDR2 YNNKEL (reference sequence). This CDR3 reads CASSHRVNEQFF. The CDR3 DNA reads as TGTGCCAGCAGCCACAGGGTAAATGAGCAGTTCTTC.

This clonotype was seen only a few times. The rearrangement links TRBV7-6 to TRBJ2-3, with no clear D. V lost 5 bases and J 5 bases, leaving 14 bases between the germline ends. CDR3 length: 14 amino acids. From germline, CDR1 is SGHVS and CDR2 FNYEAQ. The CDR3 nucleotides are TGTGCCAGCAGCAGTAATCCTGGAAAAGATACGCAGTATTTT. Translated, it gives CASSSNPGKDTQYF.

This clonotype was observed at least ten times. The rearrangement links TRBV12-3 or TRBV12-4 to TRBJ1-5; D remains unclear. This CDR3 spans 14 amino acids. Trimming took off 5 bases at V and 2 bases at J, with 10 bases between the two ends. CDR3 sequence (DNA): TGTGCCAGCAGTGCCCTTATAGGCAATCAGCCCCAGCATTTT. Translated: CASSALIGNQPQHF.

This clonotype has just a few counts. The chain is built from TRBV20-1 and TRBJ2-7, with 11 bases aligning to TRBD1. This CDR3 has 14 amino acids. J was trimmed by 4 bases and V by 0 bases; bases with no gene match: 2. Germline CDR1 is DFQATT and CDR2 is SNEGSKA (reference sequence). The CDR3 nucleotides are TGCAGTGCTAGAGATGGACAGGGGGCATACGAGCAGTACTTC. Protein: CSARDGQGAYEQYF.

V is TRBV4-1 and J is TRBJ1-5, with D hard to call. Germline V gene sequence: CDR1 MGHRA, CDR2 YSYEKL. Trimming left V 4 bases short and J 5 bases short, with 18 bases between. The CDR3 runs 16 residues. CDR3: CASSLREAGRDQPQHF. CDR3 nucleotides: TGCGCCAGCAGCCTCCGGGAGGCCGGGAGGGATCAGCCCCAGCATTTT.

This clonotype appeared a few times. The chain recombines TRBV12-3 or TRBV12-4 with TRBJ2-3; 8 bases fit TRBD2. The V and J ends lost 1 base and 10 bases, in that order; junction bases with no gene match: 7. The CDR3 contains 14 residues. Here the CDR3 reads CASSLVLAGGAQYF. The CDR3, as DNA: TGTGCCAGCAGTTTAGTCCTAGCGGGCGGGGCGCAGTATTTT.

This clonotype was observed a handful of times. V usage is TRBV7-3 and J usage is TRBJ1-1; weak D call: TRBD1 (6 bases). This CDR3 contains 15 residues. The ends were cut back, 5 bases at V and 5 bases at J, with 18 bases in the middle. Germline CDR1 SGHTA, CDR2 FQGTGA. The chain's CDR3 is CASSPSGTLRTEAFF. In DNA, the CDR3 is TGTGCCAGCAGCCCCTCCGGGACACTGAGGACTGAAGCTTTCTTT.

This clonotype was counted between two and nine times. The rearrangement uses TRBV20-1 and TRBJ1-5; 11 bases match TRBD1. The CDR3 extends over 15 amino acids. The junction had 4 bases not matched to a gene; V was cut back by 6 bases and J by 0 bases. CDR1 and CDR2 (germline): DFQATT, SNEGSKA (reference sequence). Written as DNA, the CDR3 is TGCAGTGCCAAGGGACAGGGGGGTAGCAATCAGCCCCAGCATTTT. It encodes CSAKGQGGSNQPQHF.

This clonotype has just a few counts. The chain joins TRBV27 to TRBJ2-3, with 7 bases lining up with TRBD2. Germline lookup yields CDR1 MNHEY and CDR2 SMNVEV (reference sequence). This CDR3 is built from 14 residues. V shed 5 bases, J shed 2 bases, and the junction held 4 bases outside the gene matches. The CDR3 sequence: CASSLGLPTDTQYF. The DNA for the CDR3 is TGTGCCAGCAGTCTGGGACTACCCACAGATACGCAGTATTTT.

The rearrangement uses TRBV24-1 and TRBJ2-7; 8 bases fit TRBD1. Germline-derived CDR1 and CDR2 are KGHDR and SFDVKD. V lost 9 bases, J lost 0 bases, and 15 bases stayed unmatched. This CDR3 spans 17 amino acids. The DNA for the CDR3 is TGTGCCACCTCAGACAGAGTGGACAGGGACGGCTCCTACGAGCAGTACTTC. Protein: CATSDRVDRDGSYEQYF.

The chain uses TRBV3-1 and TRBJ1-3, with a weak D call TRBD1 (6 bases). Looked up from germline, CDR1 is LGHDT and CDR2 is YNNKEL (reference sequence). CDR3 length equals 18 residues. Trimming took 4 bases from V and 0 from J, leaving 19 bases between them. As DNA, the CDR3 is TGTGCCAGCAGCCTACGTCCCGGGACACGAAACTCTGGAAACACCATATATTTT. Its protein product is CASSLRPGTRNSGNTIYF. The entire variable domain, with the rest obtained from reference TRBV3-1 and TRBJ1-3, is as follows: DTAVSQTPKYLVTQMGNDKSIKCEQNLGHDTMYWYKQDSKKFLKIMFSYNNKELIINETVPNRFSPKSPDKAHLNLHINSLELGDSAVYFCASSLRPGTRNSGNTIYFGEGSWLTVV.

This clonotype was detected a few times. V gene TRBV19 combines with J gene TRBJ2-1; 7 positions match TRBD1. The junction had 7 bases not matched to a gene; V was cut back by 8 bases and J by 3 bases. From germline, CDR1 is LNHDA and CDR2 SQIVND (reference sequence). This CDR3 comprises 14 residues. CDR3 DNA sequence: TGTGCCAGTGGGACAGCCCAATTCTACAATGAGCAGTTCTTC. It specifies CASGTAQFYNEQFF.

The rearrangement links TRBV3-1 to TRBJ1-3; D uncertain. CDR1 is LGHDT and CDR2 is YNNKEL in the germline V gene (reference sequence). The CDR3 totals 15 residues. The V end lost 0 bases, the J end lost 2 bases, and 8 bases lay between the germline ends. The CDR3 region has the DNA TGTGCCAGCAGCCAAGATCTATCCCCTGGAAACACCATATATTTT. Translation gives CASSQDLSPGNTIYF.

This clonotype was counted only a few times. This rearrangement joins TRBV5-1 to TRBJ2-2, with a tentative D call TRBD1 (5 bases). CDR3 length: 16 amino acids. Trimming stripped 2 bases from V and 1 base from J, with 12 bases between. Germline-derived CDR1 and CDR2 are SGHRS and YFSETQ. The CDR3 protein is CASSLDRYWNTGELFF. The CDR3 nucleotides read TGCGCCAGCAGCTTAGACAGATACTGGAACACCGGGGAGCTGTTTTTT. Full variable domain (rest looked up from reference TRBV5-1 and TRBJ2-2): KAGVTQTPRYLIKTRGQQVTLSCSPISGHRSVSWYQQTPGQGLQFLFEYFSETQRNKGNFPGRFSGRQFSNSRSEMNVSTLELGDSALYLCASSLDRYWNTGELFFGEGSRLTVL.

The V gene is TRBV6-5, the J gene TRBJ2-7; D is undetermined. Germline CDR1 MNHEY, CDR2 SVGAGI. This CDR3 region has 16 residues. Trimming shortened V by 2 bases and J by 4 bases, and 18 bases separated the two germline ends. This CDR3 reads CASSYHVRAPIYEQYF. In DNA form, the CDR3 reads TGTGCCAGCAGTTACCATGTTCGGGCCCCGATATACGAGCAGTACTTC.

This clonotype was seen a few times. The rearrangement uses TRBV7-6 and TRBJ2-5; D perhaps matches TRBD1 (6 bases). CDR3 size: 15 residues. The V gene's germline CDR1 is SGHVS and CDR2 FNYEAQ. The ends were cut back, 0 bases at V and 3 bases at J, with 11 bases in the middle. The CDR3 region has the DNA TGTGCCAGCAGCTTAGCCCCCCAGGGGAAAGAGACCCAGTACTTC. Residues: CASSLAPQGKETQYF.

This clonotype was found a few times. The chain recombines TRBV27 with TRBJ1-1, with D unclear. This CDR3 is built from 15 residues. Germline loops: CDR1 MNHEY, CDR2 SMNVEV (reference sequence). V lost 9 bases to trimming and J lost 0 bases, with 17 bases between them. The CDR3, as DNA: TGTGCCAGTACCCACAAGACGGCAATGAACACTGAAGCTTTCTTT. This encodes CASTHKTAMNTEAFF.

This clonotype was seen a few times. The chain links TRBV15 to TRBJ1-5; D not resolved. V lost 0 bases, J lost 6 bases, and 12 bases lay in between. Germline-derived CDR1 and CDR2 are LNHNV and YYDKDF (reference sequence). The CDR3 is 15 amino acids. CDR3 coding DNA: TGTGCCACCAGCAGAGATCTAGGAGGGATTCAGCCCCAGCATTTT. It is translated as CATSRDLGGIQPQHF.

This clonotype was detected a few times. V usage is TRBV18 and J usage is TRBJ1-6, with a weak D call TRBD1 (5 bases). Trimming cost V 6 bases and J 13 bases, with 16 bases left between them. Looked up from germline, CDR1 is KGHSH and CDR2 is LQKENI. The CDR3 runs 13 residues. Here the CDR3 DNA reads TGTGCCAGCTCGCCTCCCGCGGGGGGTCCCCTCCACTTT. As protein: CASSPPAGGPLHF.

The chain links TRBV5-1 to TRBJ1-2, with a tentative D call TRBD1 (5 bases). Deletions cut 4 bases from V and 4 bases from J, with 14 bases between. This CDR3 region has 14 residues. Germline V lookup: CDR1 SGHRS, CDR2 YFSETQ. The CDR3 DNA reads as TGCGCCAGCAGCCTCGGGGGTTTTGGCTATGGCTACACCTTC. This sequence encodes CASSLGGFGYGYTF.

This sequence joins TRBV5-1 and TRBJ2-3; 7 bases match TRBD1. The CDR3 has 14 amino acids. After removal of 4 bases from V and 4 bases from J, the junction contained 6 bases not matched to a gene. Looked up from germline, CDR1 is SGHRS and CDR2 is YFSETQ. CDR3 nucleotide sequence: TGCGCCAGCAGCCCCGGACAGGCGGCAGATACGCAGTATTTT. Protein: CASSPGQAADTQYF.

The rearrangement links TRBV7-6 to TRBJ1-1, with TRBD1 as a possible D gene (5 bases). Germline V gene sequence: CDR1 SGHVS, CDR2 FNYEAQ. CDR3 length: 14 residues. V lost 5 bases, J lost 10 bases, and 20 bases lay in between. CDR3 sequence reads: CASSPPLGDLGAFF. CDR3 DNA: TGTGCCAGCAGCCCTCCTCTAGGGGATTTAGGAGCTTTCTTT.

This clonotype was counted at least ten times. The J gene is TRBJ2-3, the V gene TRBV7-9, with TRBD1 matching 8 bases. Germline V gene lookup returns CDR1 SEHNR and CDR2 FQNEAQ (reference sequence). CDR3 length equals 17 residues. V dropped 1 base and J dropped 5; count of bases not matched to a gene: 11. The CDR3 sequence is CASSLDAPGGWEDTQYF. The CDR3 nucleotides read TGTGCCAGCAGCTTAGACGCCCCAGGGGGCTGGGAAGATACGCAGTATTTT.